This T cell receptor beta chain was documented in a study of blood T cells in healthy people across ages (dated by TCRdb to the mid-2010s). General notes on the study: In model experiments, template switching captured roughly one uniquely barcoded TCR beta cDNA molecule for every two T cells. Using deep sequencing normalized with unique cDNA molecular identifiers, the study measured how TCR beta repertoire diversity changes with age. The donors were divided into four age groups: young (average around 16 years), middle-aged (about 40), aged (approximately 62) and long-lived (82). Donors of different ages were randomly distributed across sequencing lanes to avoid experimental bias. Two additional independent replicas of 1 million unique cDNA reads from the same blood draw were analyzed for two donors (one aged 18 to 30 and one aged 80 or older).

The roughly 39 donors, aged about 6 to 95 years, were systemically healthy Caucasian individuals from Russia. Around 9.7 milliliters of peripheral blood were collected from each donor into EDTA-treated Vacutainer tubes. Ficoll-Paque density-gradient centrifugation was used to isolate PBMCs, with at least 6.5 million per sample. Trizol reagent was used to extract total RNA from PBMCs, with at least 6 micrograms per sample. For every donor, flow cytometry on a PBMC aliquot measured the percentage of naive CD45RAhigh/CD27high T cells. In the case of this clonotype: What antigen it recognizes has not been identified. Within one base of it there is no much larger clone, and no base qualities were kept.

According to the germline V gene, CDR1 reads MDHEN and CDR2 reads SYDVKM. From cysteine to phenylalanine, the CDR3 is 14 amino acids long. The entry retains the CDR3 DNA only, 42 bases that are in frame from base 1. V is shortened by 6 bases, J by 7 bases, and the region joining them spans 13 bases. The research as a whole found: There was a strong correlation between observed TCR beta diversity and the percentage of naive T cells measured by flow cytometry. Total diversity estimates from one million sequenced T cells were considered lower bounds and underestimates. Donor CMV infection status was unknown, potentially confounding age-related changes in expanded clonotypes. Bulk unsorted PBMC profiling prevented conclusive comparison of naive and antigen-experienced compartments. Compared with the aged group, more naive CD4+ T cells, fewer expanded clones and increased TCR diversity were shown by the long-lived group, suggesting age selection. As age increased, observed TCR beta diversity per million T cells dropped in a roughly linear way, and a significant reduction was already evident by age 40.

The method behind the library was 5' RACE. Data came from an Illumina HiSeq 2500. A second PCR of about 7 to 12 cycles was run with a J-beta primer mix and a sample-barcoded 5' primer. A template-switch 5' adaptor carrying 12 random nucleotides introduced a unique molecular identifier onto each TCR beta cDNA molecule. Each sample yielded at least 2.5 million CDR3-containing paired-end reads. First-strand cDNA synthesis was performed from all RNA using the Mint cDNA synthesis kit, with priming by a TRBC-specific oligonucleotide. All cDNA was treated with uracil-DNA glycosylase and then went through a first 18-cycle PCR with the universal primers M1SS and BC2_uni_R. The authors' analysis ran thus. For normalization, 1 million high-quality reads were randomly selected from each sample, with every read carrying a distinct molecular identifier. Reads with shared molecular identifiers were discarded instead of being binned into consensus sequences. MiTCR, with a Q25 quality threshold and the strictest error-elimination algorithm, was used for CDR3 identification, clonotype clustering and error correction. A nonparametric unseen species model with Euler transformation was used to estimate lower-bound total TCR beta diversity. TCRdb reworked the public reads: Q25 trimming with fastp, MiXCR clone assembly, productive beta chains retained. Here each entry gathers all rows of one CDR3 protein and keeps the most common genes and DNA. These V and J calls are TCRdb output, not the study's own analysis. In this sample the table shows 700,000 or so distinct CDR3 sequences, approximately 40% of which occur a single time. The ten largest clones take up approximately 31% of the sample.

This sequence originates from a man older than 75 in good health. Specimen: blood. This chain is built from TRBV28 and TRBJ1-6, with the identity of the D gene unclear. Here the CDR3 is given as CASSRGFNNSPLHF. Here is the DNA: TGTGCCAGCAGCCGAGGGTTTAACAATTCACCCCTCCACTTT.